The next 27 T cell receptor beta chains were all read from a single sample in a study of shared clonotypes between healthy human individuals. Assay: immunoSEQ multiplex PCR; the TCRdb copy retains only in-frame clones and omits some. Of 85,000 to 100,000 clones in the sample, under 70% were seen once. The specimen sequenced was memory CD8+ T cells sorted from blood. The subset: CD45RO+ cells pooled with CCR7-negative TemRA cells. The receptors originated from a man aged 30-40 years in good health.

This rearrangement joins TRBV28 to TRBJ1-4, with D possibly matching TRBD1 (5 bases). Trimming removed 9 bases from V and 0 bases from J, with 14 bases in between. The CDR3 contains 15 residues. Per germline, CDR1 MDHEN and CDR2 SYDVKM. The CDR3 region has the DNA TGTGCCAGTTCAGGGTTTCGGGCAACTAATGAAAAACTGTTTTTT. It yields the protein CASSGFRATNEKLFF.

This clone was detected only a few times. This sample includes further DNA sequences coding for the same CDR3. The chain links TRBV19 to TRBJ2-3, with D possibly matching TRBD2 (6 bases). V dropped 6 bases and J dropped 6 bases, with 10 bases sitting between them. The CDR3 is 12 residues long. Germline loops: CDR1 LNHDA, CDR2 SQIVND (reference sequence). CDR3 protein: CASRQSGDTQYF. Written as DNA, the CDR3 is TGTGCCAGTAGGCAAAGCGGGGATACGCAGTATTTT.

V usage is TRBV4-3 and J usage is TRBJ2-1, with 11 bases fitting TRBD2. This CDR3 has 18 amino acids. J gave up 3 bases and V 0 bases, and 7 bases lay outside the gene matches. The V gene's germline CDR1 is LGHNA and CDR2 YSLEER. This CDR3 reads CASSQDSGGAAFYNEQFF. DNA for the CDR3: TGCGCCAGCAGCCAAGATAGCGGGGGGGCTGCGTTCTACAATGAGCAGTTCTTC.

The J gene is TRBJ1-5, the V gene TRBV4-2; no firm D call. The CDR3 consists of 15 residues. Germline values: CDR1 LGHNA, CDR2 YNFKEQ. Trimming cost V 5 bases and J 0 bases, with 11 bases left between them. CDR3 in amino acids: CASSLSTDSNQPQHF. CDR3 DNA sequence: TGTGCCAGCAGCTTATCGACCGATAGCAATCAGCCCCAGCATTTT.

The chain has TRBV15 and TRBJ2-7, with D perhaps TRBD2 (6 bases). V dropped 1 base and J dropped 7 bases, with 8 bases sitting between them. Germline values: CDR1 LNHNV, CDR2 YYDKDF (reference sequence). The CDR3 is 12 residues long. CDR3 sequence (DNA): TGTGCCACCAGCAGAGGGGGGAGGGAGCAGTACTTC. Protein: CATSRGGREQYF.

The chain uses TRBV5-6 and TRBJ2-6; possible D gene TRBD1, 5 bases. This CDR3 is built from 17 residues. CDR1 SGHDT and CDR2 YYEEEE come from the germline V gene. V was trimmed by 2 bases and J by 0 bases, leaving 12 bases between them. In DNA form, the CDR3 reads TGTGCCAGCAGCTTAAGGCCAGGGATCTCTGGGGCCAACGTCCTGACTTTC. Its protein product is CASSLRPGISGANVLTF.

The rearrangement uses TRBV7-2 and TRBJ2-5; a possible D gene is TRBD2 (6 bases). Trimming removed 5 bases from V and 0 bases from J, with 10 bases in between. Germline assignment: CDR1 SGHTA and CDR2 FQGNSA. This CDR3 is built from 14 residues. CDR3 DNA: TGTGCCAGCAGCGCCTGGGACTACCAAGAGACCCAGTACTTC. Translated: CASSAWDYQETQYF. Full variable domain (missing parts from reference TRBV7-2 and TRBJ2-5): GAGVSQSPSNKVTEKGKDVELRCDPISGHTALYWYRQSLGQGLEFLIYFQGNSAPDKSGLPSDRFSAERTGGSVSTLTIQRTQQEDSAVYLCASSAWDYQETQYFGPGTRLLVL.

CDR3 nucleotides: TGCGCCAGCAGCCTTAAGACTAGCGGGAGCGCAGATACGCAGTATTTT. Translating it yields CASSLKTSGSADTQYF. This rearrangement joins TRBV5-1 to TRBJ2-3; TRBD2 agrees at 12 bases. Germline V gene lookup returns CDR1 SGHRS and CDR2 YFSETQ. CDR3 size: 16 residues. The V segment lost 4 bases and the J segment 4 bases; nucleotides outside the gene matches: 7.

The genes are TRBV28 and TRBJ1-2; no clear D. The CDR3 length is 13 residues. Germline CDR1 is MDHEN and CDR2 is SYDVKM. Trimming removed 3 bases from V and 4 bases from J, with 9 bases in between. As DNA, the CDR3 is TGTGCCAGCAGTTTTCGGGGTCTCTATGGCTACACCTTC. Its translation is CASSFRGLYGYTF.

The V gene is TRBV19, the J gene TRBJ2-2, with D tentatively TRBD1 or TRBD2 (6 bases each). With 3 bases removed from V and 6 bases from J, the gap between germline ends came to 11 bases. CDR1 and CDR2 from the germline V gene are LNHDA and SQIVND (reference sequence). The CDR3 is made up of 14 amino acids. The CDR3 region has the DNA TGTGCCAGTAGTATTATGGGGGGCCCCGGGGAGCTGTTTTTT. This sequence encodes CASSIMGGPGELFF.

V gene TRBV10-3 combines with J gene TRBJ1-1; TRBD1 is a possible D gene (6 bases). Between the trimmed V and J ends, which lost 8 bases and 4 bases, there was a span of 11 bases. CDR3 size: 12 residues. Germline CDR1 is ENHRY and CDR2 is SYGVKD. The CDR3 is CAIGQGSTEAFF. In DNA form, the CDR3 reads TGTGCCATCGGTCAGGGGAGCACTGAAGCTTTCTTT.

This chain links TRBV6-6 with TRBJ2-5, with 10 bases lining up with TRBD1. This CDR3 has 16 amino acids. Germline loops: CDR1 MNHNY, CDR2 SVGAGI (reference sequence). V was pared by 7 bases and J by 2 bases, with 10 bases of the junction left unmatched. CDR3 protein: CASKVRDRGRQETQYF. The CDR3 DNA follows: TGTGCCAGCAAAGTCCGGGACAGGGGACGTCAAGAGACCCAGTACTTC.

This chain uses TRBV5-1 with TRBJ1-1; 8 bases match TRBD1. Trimming at V came to 0 bases and at J to 4 bases, leaving 8 bases not matched to a gene. The CDR3 covers 16 residues. CDR1 is SGHRS, CDR2 YFSETQ, per germline. The CDR3 reads CASSLEPLTGGTEAFF. CDR3 bases: TGCGCCAGCAGCTTGGAGCCCCTCACAGGGGGCACTGAAGCTTTCTTT.

The chain joins TRBV11-2 to TRBJ2-3; 11 bases agree with TRBD2. The ends lost 5 bases at V and 2 bases at J; junction bases unmatched: 12. CDR3 length: 18 amino acids. The germline CDR1 and CDR2 sequences are SGHAT and FQNNGV. The CDR3 coding sequence is TGTGCCAGCAGCCAGCGGGGGACTAGCGGTTTTTTCACAGATACGCAGTATTTT. It codes for CASSQRGTSGFFTDTQYF.

The chain couples TRBV4-1 to TRBJ2-4, with 8 bases aligning to TRBD2. The CDR3 runs 16 residues. Germline V gives CDR1 MGHRA, CDR2 YSYEKL. J gave up 3 bases and V 0 bases, and 4 bases lay outside the gene matches. The CDR3 region is CASSQDERELKNIQYF. CDR3 nucleotides: TGCGCCAGCAGCCAAGACGAGCGGGAGCTCAAAAACATTCAGTACTTC.

The chain recombines TRBV5-4 with TRBJ2-2; D ambiguous. Germline-derived CDR1 and CDR2 are SGHNT and YYREEE (reference sequence). The CDR3 is 16 residues long. V gave up 3 bases and J gave up 3 bases, with 15 bases separating them. The CDR3 here is CASSWKGKRDTGELFF. CDR3 coding DNA: TGTGCCAGCAGCTGGAAGGGAAAACGGGACACCGGGGAGCTGTTTTTT.

The V call is TRBV5-4, the J call TRBJ2-1; tentatively, D is TRBD1 or TRBD2 (6 bases each). The CDR3 runs 13 residues. Germline V gives CDR1 SGHNT, CDR2 YYREEE (reference sequence). The germline V and J ends were trimmed by 6 bases and 8 bases, with 15 bases remaining between them. The CDR3, as DNA: TGTGCCAGCAAAGGGGGAGGCCCGGATGAGCAGTTCTTC. Protein product: CASKGGGPDEQFF.

The chain recombines TRBV5-6 with TRBJ2-1; 8 bases map to TRBD2. With 4 bases clipped from V and 0 bases from J, the junction kept 6 bases outside the gene matches. CDR1 and CDR2 (germline): SGHDT, YYEEEE. The CDR3 extends over 16 amino acids. DNA for the CDR3: TGTGCCAGCAGCCTTCCCGGGAGGGGCTCCTACAATGAGCAGTTCTTC. It specifies CASSLPGRGSYNEQFF.

The chain links TRBV11-2 to TRBJ1-1, with D unclear. This CDR3 spans 13 amino acids. Trimming stripped 3 bases from V and 11 bases from J, with 16 bases between. CDR1 is SGHAT and CDR2 is FQNNGV in the germline V gene. CDR3 in amino acids: CASSLDEPRGAFF. Here the CDR3 DNA reads TGTGCCAGCAGCTTGGACGAACCCCGAGGGGCTTTCTTT. The whole variable domain, filled in from reference TRBV11-2 and TRBJ1-1, reads EAGVAQSPRYKIIEKRQSVAFWCNPISGHATLYWYQQILGQGPKLLIQFQNNGVVDDSQLPKDRFSAERLKGVDSTLKIQPAKLEDSAVYLCASSLDEPRGAFFGQGTRLTVV.

The rearrangement links TRBV7-8 to TRBJ1-1; D is ambiguous. V gave up 3 bases and J gave up 3 bases, with 11 bases separating them. The length of the CDR3 is 14 residues. CDR1 and CDR2 from the germline V gene are SGHVS and FQNEAQ. This CDR3 is CASSLLSVDTEAFF. The DNA of the CDR3 is TGTGCCAGCAGCTTGCTGAGTGTGGACACTGAAGCTTTCTTT.

V gene TRBV25-1 combines with J gene TRBJ2-7, with unresolved D. CDR1 and CDR2 from the germline V gene are MGHDK and SYGVNS. There are 13 residues in the CDR3. V lost 5 bases to trimming and J lost 1 base, with 9 bases between them. This CDR3 reads CASSSSESYEQYF. The DNA of the CDR3 is TGTGCCAGCAGTTCCAGTGAGTCCTACGAGCAGTACTTC.

DNA of the CDR3: TGTGCCAGCAGCCATAGATGGGCAGGGACCGCTTCTTACACCGGGGAGCTGTTTTTT. Amino acids: CASSHRWAGTASYTGELFF. The V and J genes are TRBV7-6 and TRBJ2-2; D is perhaps TRBD1 or TRBD2 (5 bases each). Trimming removed 5 bases at V and 3 bases at J, with 25 bases between. The CDR3 contains 19 residues. Germline loops: CDR1 SGHVS, CDR2 FNYEAQ.

The chain recombines TRBV7-6 with TRBJ2-5; 7 bases map to TRBD1. In germline, CDR1 is SGHVS, CDR2 FNYEAQ. This CDR3 has 17 residues. Trimming removed 5 bases from V and 2 bases from J; junction bases left unmatched: 14. This chain's CDR3 is CASSPSRQGPTQETQYF. For the CDR3, the DNA is TGTGCCAGCAGCCCCAGCAGACAGGGACCGACACAAGAGACCCAGTACTTC.

The J gene is TRBJ1-1, the V gene TRBV10-2; D is unclear. V lost 0 bases, J lost 9 bases, and 14 bases lay in between. Germline CDR1 WSHSY, CDR2 SAAADI. CDR3 length equals 14 residues. The chain's CDR3 is CASSESSGSQKAFF. CDR3 DNA: TGCGCCAGCAGTGAGTCGTCAGGATCGCAAAAAGCTTTCTTT.

The chain carries TRBV15 and TRBJ2-5; 13 bases agree with TRBD2. The V gene's germline CDR1 is LNHNV and CDR2 YYDKDF (reference sequence). Trimming removed 4 bases from V and 4 bases from J; junction bases left unmatched: 9. This CDR3 region has 17 residues. For the CDR3, the DNA is TGTGCCACCAGCAAACAACTAGCGGGAGGGCCCGGAGAGACCCAGTACTTC. Translating it yields CATSKQLAGGPGETQYF. Based on the CDR3 plus reference TRBV15 and TRBJ2-5, the full variable domain is DAMVIQNPRYQVTQFGKPVTLSCSQTLNHNVMYWYQQKSSQAPKLLFHYYDKDFNNEADTPDNFQSRRPNTSFCFLDIRSPGLGDTAMYLCATSKQLAGGPGETQYFGPGTRLLVL.

This clone turned up a few times. The chain uses TRBV27 and TRBJ1-4; possible D gene TRBD1, 5 bases. Germline lookup yields CDR1 MNHEY and CDR2 SMNVEV (reference sequence). Between the trimmed V and J ends, which lost 3 bases and 7 bases, there was a span of 9 bases. The CDR3 is 13 residues long. CDR3 in amino acids: CASSLGGAEKLFF. Written as DNA, the CDR3 is TGTGCCAGCAGTTTGGGGGGTGCTGAAAAACTGTTTTTT.

To note about this clone: Other DNA sequences in this sample translate to the same CDR3. The chain links TRBV10-3 to TRBJ2-7; D is perhaps TRBD1 (5 bases). Per germline, CDR1 ENHRY and CDR2 SYGVKD. V lost 6 bases and J lost 1, with 7 bases in between. CDR3 length equals 12 residues. CDR3 region: CAISDSSYEQYF. The CDR3 bases are TGTGCCATCAGCGACAGTTCCTACGAGCAGTACTTC.